This T cell receptor (beta chain) was identified during a study of regulatory T cells in long-lasting Graves disease. Time point of the sample: newly diagnosed GD, antithyroid drugs for less than 3 months. Construction of the TCR library relied on RNA isolated from PBMCs. V lost 0 bases to trimming and J lost 7 bases, with 10 bases between them. From germline, CDR1 is LNHNV and CDR2 YYDKDF (reference sequence). The CDR3 consists of 15 residues. Worth noting for this clonotype: What it binds is not known.

TCR beta libraries were built with iRepertoire HTBI primers and Arm-PCR of CDR3 regions. Each CDR3 protein gets one entry after TCRdb re-called the multiplex PCR reads with MiXCR. The sample records roughly 350,000 distinct CDR3 sequences, roughly a sixth being singletons. Study-level points and caveats: Analysis covered peripheral blood alone, not thyroid tissue. TRBV28 was favored in persistent disease, as were TRBJ1-2 and TRBJ2-5.

This same sample was also part of a study on T cells in Graves' hyperthyroidism and ophthalmopathy. From that study: Diagnosis of hyperthyroidism was new in patients aged 18 to 65, and its duration was under 2 months. Expanded thyroid clonotypes (above 0.001) were mostly also found in blood.

J is TRBJ1-6 and V is TRBV15; D remains ambiguous. The sequence was obtained from a man between 35 and 55 years old with Graves disease. The sequencing here drew on peripheral blood mononuclear cells (PBMCs), taken at new diagnosis, from a patient treated with antithyroid drugs. CDR3 loop: CATSRDRAVNSPLHF. The DNA for the CDR3 is TGTGCCACCAGCAGAGATAGGGCGGTCAATTCACCCCTCCACTTT.